Listed below are T cell receptor beta chains from one sample, sequenced in a study of blood T cell repertoires in COVID-19. Using immunoSEQ multiplex PCR, the repertoire was profiled, and TCRdb retains in-frame clones only, with some absent. The sample lists tens of thousands of clones; 88% were seen once. The sequenced sample was peripheral blood. Every receptor here comes from a man in his 70s with acute or convalescent COVID-19. Both conserved end residues are part of each CDR3. A D gene is named only where the DNA matches it firmly. Some rows have no size entry. The others give once, few or many, or a class for an expanded clone.

d_gene	v_gene	j_gene	abundance	CDR3aa	CDR3nt
TRBD2	TRBV9	TRBJ2-7	.	CASSVEASGSHEQYF	TGTGCCAGCAGCGTAGAGGCTAGCGGGTCTCACGAGCAGTACTTC
TRBD1	TRBV19	TRBJ2-7	.	CASRGAGTGDNEQYF	TGTGCCAGTAGAGGGGCCGGGACAGGGGATAACGAGCAGTACTTC
.	TRBV27	TRBJ1-5	.	CASSPLRRESNQPQHF	TGTGCCAGCAGCCCGCTCCGACGGGAAAGCAATCAGCCCCAGCATTTT
.	TRBV10-2	TRBJ1-5	.	CASSERGKSSNQPQHF	TGCGCCAGCAGTGAACGCGGCAAGTCGAGCAATCAGCCCCAGCATTTT
.	TRBV3-1/TRBV3-2	TRBJ1-1	.	CASSQQQVLDTEAFF	TGTGCCAGCAGCCAACAACAGGTTCTGGACACTGAAGCTTTCTTT
.	TRBV7-9	TRBJ2-3	.	CASSLVSPGGFDTQYF	TGTGCCAGCAGCTTAGTTAGTCCCGGAGGGTTTGATACGCAGTATTTT
.	TRBV5-8	TRBJ2-2	.	CASRSRGRNTGELFF	TGTGCCAGCAGATCCAGGGGACGGAACACCGGGGAGCTGTTTTTT
.	TRBV5-4	TRBJ2-7	many	CASSPSAGAWEQYF	TGTGCCAGCAGCCCCTCGGCGGGGGCCTGGGAGCAGTACTTC
TRBD1	TRBV5-4	TRBJ2-1	.	CASSSGQGSYNEQFF	TGTGCCAGCAGCTCTGGACAGGGTTCCTACAATGAGCAGTTCTTC
.	TRBV30	TRBJ1-6	once	CAWRVSGSPLHF	TGTGCCTGGAGGGTTTCGGGTTCACCCCTCCACTTT
.	TRBV9	TRBJ2-5	.	CASTLGGETQYF	TGTGCCAGCACCCTGGGGGGAGAGACCCAGTACTTC
TRBD1	TRBV19	TRBJ1-5	.	CASGGTGDFQPQHF	TGTGCCAGTGGCGGGACAGGGGATTTTCAGCCCCAGCATTTT
.	TRBV18	TRBJ1-5	.	CASSEAPNQPQHF	TGTGCCAGCTCAGAGGCCCCCAATCAGCCCCAGCATTTT
TRBD1	TRBV28	TRBJ1-6	.	CASRTRDSNNSPLHF	TGTGCCAGCAGGACGAGGGACAGTAATAATTCACCCCTCCACTTT
.	TRBV30	TRBJ2-1	.	CAWSIGASAYNEQFF	TGTGCCTGGAGTATCGGGGCTAGCGCTTACAATGAGCAGTTCTTC
.	TRBV3-1/TRBV3-2	TRBJ2-2	.	CASSQVAGMNTGELFF	TGTGCCAGCAGCCAAGTTGCGGGAATGAACACCGGGGAGCTGTTTTTT
.	TRBV4-3	TRBJ2-6	.	CASSQDLSAGANVLTF	TGCGCCAGCAGCCAAGATCTGTCGGCTGGGGCCAACGTCCTGACTTTC
TRBD1	TRBV19	TRBJ2-1	.	CASSFSPGTGEVQFF	TGTGCCAGTAGTTTCAGTCCCGGGACAGGGGAAGTGCAGTTCTTC
TRBD2	TRBV11-2	TRBJ2-1	.	CASSRIGGGPNNEQFF	TGTGCCAGCAGCCGAATTGGGGGAGGGCCCAACAATGAGCAGTTCTTC
.	TRBV4-3	TRBJ1-5	few	CASSQDPLQPQHF	TGCGCCAGCAGCCAAGATCCCCTGCAGCCCCAGCATTTT
TRBD1	TRBV28	TRBJ2-1	.	CASGGGTGASYNEQFF	TGTGCCAGCGGGGGCGGGACAGGGGCGTCTTACAATGAGCAGTTCTTC
.	TRBV9	TRBJ2-1	.	CASSVGHRARNEQFF	TGTGCCAGCAGCGTCGGACACAGAGCCCGCAATGAGCAGTTCTTC
.	TRBV28	TRBJ2-5	.	CASSSGGSETQYF	TGTGCCAGCAGTTCGGGGGGCTCAGAGACCCAGTACTTC
TRBD2	TRBV20-1	TRBJ2-2	.	CSASGSGGGTGELFF	TGCAGTGCTAGTGGCAGCGGGGGCGGGACCGGGGAGCTGTTTTTT
TRBD2	TRBV25-1	TRBJ2-3	.	CASSTSGRYTDTQYF	TGTGCCAGCAGTACCAGCGGGAGATACACAGATACGCAGTATTTT
.	TRBV10-3	TRBJ1-1	.	CAISELASNTEAFF	TGTGCCATCAGTGAGTTGGCTTCGAACACTGAAGCTTTCTTT
.	TRBV27	TRBJ2-1	.	CASSQSGGGLHNEQFF	TGTGCCAGCAGCCAATCGGGAGGGGGCCTCCACAATGAGCAGTTCTTC
TRBD2	TRBV6-5	TRBJ2-1	.	CASSAGGGDNEQFF	TGTGCCAGCAGCGCAGGTGGGGGGGACAATGAGCAGTTCTTC
TRBD1	TRBV18	TRBJ2-7	.	CASSPGARGEQYF	TGTGCCAGCTCACCTGGGGCCAGGGGGGAGCAGTACTTC
.	TRBV5-1	TRBJ2-1	.	CASSRGTYNEQFF	TGCGCCAGCAGCCGTGGCACCTACAATGAGCAGTTCTTC